This passage covers 8 T cell receptor beta chains from one sample sequenced in a study of OX40 agonist ivuxolimab in advanced cancers. Library construction relied on the immunoSEQ multiplex PCR assay. TCRdb stores this immuneACCESS table with in-frame sequences only. Part of the clones is absent; in the studies checked, under half of the shortfall reflects unresolved V genes, and no reason is known for the rest. The sample table contains over 60,000 clones; only one count was recorded for roughly 85% of them. The ten largest clones capture under 4.5% of the sample. The sequencing used CD4+ or CD8+ T cells sorted from blood, collected in a trial of the OX40 agonist ivuxolimab. The receptors stem from an adult with an advanced solid tumor such as melanoma, head and neck, liver or kidney cancer.

The CDR3 here is CASSLLGQGELFF. As DNA, the CDR3 is TGTGCCAGCAGTTTATTGGGACAGGGAGAGCTGTTTTTT. V usage is TRBV28 and J usage is TRBJ2-2, with 9 bases identical to TRBD1. In germline, CDR1 is MDHEN, CDR2 SYDVKM. The CDR3 covers 13 residues. V lost 1 base and J lost 11; bases outside the gene matches: 2. Filled out from reference TRBV28 and TRBJ2-2, the complete variable domain reads DVKVTQSSRYLVKRTGEKVFLECVQDMDHENMFWYRQDPGLGLRLIYFSYDVKMKEKGDIPEGYSVSREKKERFSLILESASTNQTSMYLCASSLLGQGELFFGEGSRLTVL.

The CDR3 DNA reads TGTGCCAGCAGCGCCGGGACAGGGGACTATGGCTACACCTTC. This codes for CASSAGTGDYGYTF. The genes are TRBV7-9 and TRBJ1-2, with 10 bases identical to TRBD1. The CDR3 sequence is 14 residues long. V dropped 5 bases and J dropped 3; count of bases not matched to a gene: 3. CDR1 and CDR2 (germline): SEHNR, FQNEAQ (reference sequence). The whole variable domain, filled in from reference TRBV7-9 and TRBJ1-2, reads DTGVSQNPRHKITKRGQNVTFRCDPISEHNRLYWYRQTLGQGPEFLTYFQNEAQLEKSRLLSDRFSAERPKGSFSTLEIQRTEQGDSAMYLCASSAGTGDYGYTFGSGTRLTVV.

The genes are TRBV11-2 and TRBJ2-7; possible D gene TRBD1, 6 bases. The V gene lost 3 bases and the J gene lost 3 bases, with 12 bases spanning the gap. The germline gives CDR1 SGHAT, CDR2 FQNNGV. This CDR3 has 14 residues. The CDR3 here is CASSLGTTGYEQYF. The CDR3 DNA sequence: TGTGCCAGCAGCTTGGGGACAACGGGCTACGAGCAGTACTTC.

The V and J genes are TRBV5-1 and TRBJ2-5; TRBD1 matches at 9 bases. Per the germline V gene, CDR1 is SGHRS and CDR2 is YFSETQ. Unmatched junction bases numbered 6, after V lost 5 bases and J lost 4 bases. The CDR3 loop spans 14 amino acids. DNA for the CDR3: TGCGCCAGCAGTCTACAGGGGGCCGGAGAGACCCAGTACTTC. Its translation is CASSLQGAGETQYF.

This clone was found a few times. The chain is built from TRBV7-2 and TRBJ1-3, with 7 nucleotides matching TRBD1. The germline CDR1 and CDR2 sequences are SGHTA and FQGNSA. V gave up 5 bases and J gave up 0 bases; unmatched junction bases: 1. This CDR3 comprises 14 residues. The CDR3 reads CASSRTGSGNTIYF. CDR3 DNA sequence: TGTGCCAGCAGCCGGACAGGCTCTGGAAACACCATATATTTT.

The CDR3 here is CASRQVGYEQYF. In DNA form, the CDR3 reads TGCGCCAGCAGACAGGTCGGGTACGAGCAGTACTTC. The rearrangement uses TRBV5-1 and TRBJ2-7, with D perhaps matching TRBD1 (5 bases). The CDR3 totals 12 residues. Germline V gene data show CDR1 as SGHRS and CDR2 as YFSETQ. The V end lost 5 bases, the J end lost 4 bases, and 10 bases lay between the germline ends.

The rearrangement uses TRBV18 and TRBJ1-2; 12 bases agree with TRBD1. The CDR3 is made up of 18 amino acids. Germline CDR1 reads KGHSH; CDR2 reads LQKENI. V dropped 2 bases and J dropped 5; count of bases not matched to a gene: 12. The chain's CDR3 is CASSPFMGQGAHQYGYTF. CDR3 nucleotide sequence: TGTGCCAGCTCACCATTTATGGGACAGGGGGCGCATCAATATGGCTACACCTTC.

The gene calls are TRBV5-1 and TRBJ2-4; D is unclear. From germline, CDR1 is SGHRS and CDR2 YFSETQ. The CDR3 runs to 13 residues. The germline V and J ends were trimmed by 7 bases and 5 bases, with 13 bases remaining between them. In nucleotides, the CDR3 is TGCGCCAGCGGATGGGATCCCGAAAACATTCAGTACTTC. Protein product: CASGWDPENIQYF.